Listed here are 4 T cell receptor beta chains from one sample, sequenced in a study of cytomegalovirus exposure and HLA in healthy donors (dated by TCRdb to between 2016 and 2019). The library relied on the immunoSEQ multiplex PCR assay. The multiplex PCR relied on a mix of 60 forward primers for TCR Vbeta segments and 13 reverse primers for TCR Jbeta segments. What TCRdb holds here is the immuneACCESS table cut down to in-frame rearrangements. Part of the clones is not present; checked against another copy, under half of the missing clones reflect an unresolved V gene, and the others are unexplained. The sample contains around 50,000 clones, roughly four fifths of them found a single time. Around 4.5% of the sample goes to the ten largest clones. Sequenced input: PBMCs. The receptor set was obtained from a man aged 25-45 years in good health and CMV-seronegative.

The chain joins TRBV6-5 to TRBJ1-1, with TRBD1 identical over 9 bases. CDR1 MNHEY and CDR2 SVGAGI come from the germline V gene. J gave up 1 base and V 5 bases, and 2 bases lay outside the gene matches. The CDR3 contains 14 residues. CDR3 coding DNA: TGTGCCAGCAGTCACAGGGGGCCGAACACTGAAGCTTTCTTT. Translating it yields CASSHRGPNTEAFF.

There are a few counts of this clone. The rearrangement joins TRBV2 to TRBJ1-1, with 10 bases aligning to TRBD1. This CDR3 contains 14 residues. V trimming: 3 bases; J trimming: 7 bases; junction bases outside the gene matches: 5. Germline CDR1 SNHLY, CDR2 FYNNEI. In DNA, the CDR3 is TGTGCCAGCAGTGATAGGACAGGGGGTAATGAAGCTTTCTTT. Translating it yields CASSDRTGGNEAFF.

The chain links TRBV18 to TRBJ2-5; no clear D. TRBJ2-7 matches the DNA end more closely, so the J call is doubtful. The CDR3 has 12 amino acids. CDR1 and CDR2 from the germline V gene are KGHSH and LQKENI. The chain's CDR3 is CASSPRLGEQYF. CDR3 coding DNA: TGTGCCAGCTCTCCCAGGCTCGGCGAGCAGTACTTC.

The chain has TRBV7-9 and TRBJ2-2; 7 bases are a match to TRBD1. The CDR3 contains 16 residues. Losses at the gene ends were 5 bases for V and 3 bases for J; bases not matched to a gene: 9. Germline V gene lookup returns CDR1 SEHNR and CDR2 FQNEAQ (reference sequence). In nucleotides, the CDR3 is TGTGCCAGCAGCCTAAAATGGGACAGATACACCGGGGAGCTGTTTTTT. Translation: CASSLKWDRYTGELFF.